This T cell receptor beta chain was recorded in a study of blood T cells in healthy people across ages. The authors ran a second PCR of 7 to 11 cycles using a sample-barcoded 5' primer and a J-beta primer mix. Sequencing of every sample gave 2.5 million or more CDR3-containing paired-end reads. Each CDR3 protein is one row after TCRdb ran MiXCR on the 5' RACE reads. Of hundreds of thousands of distinct CDR3 sequences detected, 25% to 30% appear once; the ten largest clones hold 17%. Extracted total RNA amounted to at least 5.5 micrograms for each sample. Per the germline V gene, CDR1 is SGDLS and CDR2 is YYNGEE. This CDR3 is built from 15 residues. V was pared by 2 bases and J by 5 bases, with 8 bases of the junction left unmatched. This clonotype was seen more than once but under ten times. As yet, its antigen is unknown. Study observations and caveats: Using unsorted PBMCs precluded a conclusive naive versus antigen-experienced comparison.

This chain uses TRBV9 with TRBJ1-2; 8 nucleotides agree with TRBD1. Sequenced sample: blood. This clonotype originated in a woman older than 75 in good health. In DNA form, the CDR3 reads TGTGCCAGCAGCGTTTCGGACAGGGTGGGATATGGCTACACCTTC. This codes for CASSVSDRVGYGYTF.